Below are 32 T cell receptor beta chains sequenced from a single sample in a study of molecular identifiers for immune sequencing clone quantification. Via MiXCR, TCRdb re-called the PCR reads, giving one row per CDR3 protein. This table has fewer than 100,000 distinct CDR3 sequences, 21% appearing once. Material for sequencing was naive CD8+ T cells from blood, with Jurkat cell RNA spiked in. Subset specified: FACS-sorted CD8+CD4-CCR7+CD45RA+ naive T cells. Receptor source: a human donor in good health. Some libraries in this study had Jurkat cell RNA spiked in.

Ten or more counts support this clonotype. V and J are TRBV4-3 and TRBJ2-7, with 9 nucleotides matching TRBD2. Germline loops: CDR1 LGHNA, CDR2 YSLEER. V was clipped by 1 base and J by 3 bases; unmatched bases: 4. This CDR3 spans 15 amino acids. This chain's CDR3 is CASSQVPSGNYEQYF. DNA of the CDR3: TGCGCCAGCAGCCAAGTCCCTAGCGGGAACTACGAGCAGTACTTC.

As to this clonotype: The missing conserved phenylalanine or tryptophan at the end of this CDR3 makes a read error likely. The chain is built from TRBV7-6 and TRBJ1-1; TRBD1 might be the D (5 bases). Per the germline V gene, CDR1 is SGHVS and CDR2 is FNYEAQ. The CDR3 is made up of 17 amino acids. Trimming took 4 bases from V and 3 from J, leaving 21 bases between them. The chain's CDR3 is CASSSFSWRPRDTEAFS. Written as DNA, the CDR3 is TGTGCCAGCAGCTCCTTCAGTTGGCGCCCCAGGGACACTGAAGCTTTCTCT.

The chain employs TRBV5-6 and TRBJ1-1; D unresolved. V lost 4 bases, J lost 3 bases, and 19 bases lay in between. Germline V gene data show CDR1 as SGHDT and CDR2 as YYEEEE. This CDR3 contains 16 residues. CDR3 in DNA: TGTGCCAGCAGCCCACTTCCGGTAGGCATGTACACTGAAGCTTTCTTT. This gives the protein CASSPLPVGMYTEAFF.

This clonotype was observed many times. The chain is built from TRBV29-1 and TRBJ1-1; D is ambiguous. Trimming removed 6 bases from V and 4 bases from J, with 9 bases in between. The CDR3 has 11 residues. Germline assignment: CDR1 SQVTM and CDR2 ANQGSEA. DNA of the CDR3: TGCAGCGTACGACTCGGCACTGAAGCTTTCTTT. It encodes CSVRLGTEAFF.

This clonotype was detected many times. The chain joins TRBV6-2 or TRBV6-3 to TRBJ1-1; D remains ambiguous. There are 11 residues in the CDR3. Germline V gene data show CDR1 as MNHEY and CDR2 as SVGEGT. The V end lost 10 bases, the J end lost 8 bases, and 14 bases lay between the germline ends. The CDR3 protein is CATGRRLEAFF. The CDR3 region has the DNA TGTGCCACCGGGCGCCGGCTGGAAGCTTTCTTT.

The chain recombines TRBV13 with TRBJ2-7, with 9 bases that match TRBD1. The junction had 4 bases not matched to a gene; V was cut back by 2 bases and J by 5 bases. The germline CDR1 and CDR2 sequences are PRHDT and FYEKMQ (reference sequence). The CDR3 contains 14 residues. The CDR3: CASSLPGTGHEQYF. The CDR3 DNA is TGTGCCAGCAGCTTACCCGGGACAGGGCACGAGCAGTACTTC.

This clonotype has a count of ten or more. The chain combines TRBV28 with TRBJ2-5; 7 bases are shared with TRBD1. Germline loops: CDR1 MDHEN, CDR2 SYDVKM. The CDR3 spans 16 residues. V shed 10 bases, J shed 1 base, and the junction held 15 bases outside the gene matches. CDR3 amino acids: CATETGTANPQETQYF. As DNA, the CDR3 is TGTGCCACCGAGACCGGGACAGCTAATCCCCAAGAGACCCAGTACTTC.

Note on this clonotype: A much larger clone lies one base from this, so it may be a read error. The chain recombines TRBV11-2 with TRBJ2-7; 9 nucleotides align to TRBD1. The germline V gene has CDR1 SGHAT and CDR2 FQNNGV. The CDR3 has 15 residues. V gave up 7 bases and J gave up 3 bases; unmatched junction bases: 10. Here the CDR3 reads CASIFGPGQGYEQYF. CDR3 coding DNA: TGTGCCAGCATCTTTGGGCCGGGACAGGGCTACGAGCAGTACTTC.

In regard to this clonotype: A clone one base away is much larger, so this may be a read error. This chain connects TRBV27 to TRBJ2-6; 10 nucleotides align to TRBD1. CDR1 MNHEY and CDR2 SMNVEV come from the germline V gene (reference sequence). The CDR3 has 19 residues. Here the CDR3 reads CASSSEGTGVPPGANVLAF. The CDR3 nucleotides are TGTGCCAGCAGTTCCGAGGGGACAGGGGTTCCCCCTGGGGCCAACGTCCTGGCTTTC.

This clonotype was found many times. V is TRBV28 and J is TRBJ2-5, with 9 bases aligning to TRBD1. The CDR3 covers 15 residues. Trimming took 5 bases from V and 8 from J; bases not matched to a gene: 12. Looked up from germline, CDR1 is MDHEN and CDR2 is SYDVKM. In nucleotides, the CDR3 is TGTGCCAGCAGTCCAGTCCCGGGACAGGGACTAACCCAGTACTTC. The encoded protein is CASSPVPGQGLTQYF.

This clonotype was counted ten times or more. V is TRBV6-5 and J is TRBJ1-1; no reliable D call. This CDR3 is built from 15 residues. Germline CDR1 is MNHEY and CDR2 is SVGAGI. V was trimmed by 2 bases and J by 0 bases, leaving 10 bases between them. CDR3 in amino acids: CASSYAQALNTEAFF. CDR3 bases: TGTGCCAGCAGTTACGCCCAGGCCTTGAACACTGAAGCTTTCTTT.

V is TRBV7-6 and J is TRBJ2-1; no firm D call. Germline loops: CDR1 SGHVS, CDR2 FNYEAQ. CDR3 length: 13 amino acids. The V end was cut by 0 bases, the J end by 4 bases, with 4 bases between. In DNA form, the CDR3 reads TGTGCCAGCAGCTTAGCCAGTTACAATGAGCAGTTCTTC. Translation gives CASSLASYNEQFF.

Worth noting for this clonotype: It may be a read error: a sequence one base away is much more abundant. The V gene is TRBV6-5, the J gene TRBJ1-5; D gene ambiguous. Per the germline V gene, CDR1 is MNHEY and CDR2 is SVGAGI. Trimming cost V 2 bases and J 7 bases, with 9 bases left between them. This CDR3 spans 13 amino acids. CDR3 sequence reads: CASSYPNEQPQHF. DNA for the CDR3: TGTGCCAGCAGTTACCCCAATGAACAGCCCCAGCATTTT.

This clonotype has ten or more counts. The CDR3 loop is CASSPGGYVNTEAFF. CDR3 nucleotides: TGTGCCAGCAGTCCAGGGGGCTACGTGAACACTGAAGCTTTCTTT. The chain joins TRBV12-3 or TRBV12-4 to TRBJ1-1; 8 positions agree with TRBD1. J gave up 0 bases and V 5 bases, and 5 bases lay outside the gene matches. The CDR3 contains 15 residues.

The chain employs TRBV7-8 and TRBJ2-1, with 12 bases fitting TRBD2. This CDR3 contains 16 residues. V shed 1 base and J 8 bases; nucleotides not matched to a gene: 6. The germline V gene encodes CDR1 SGHVS and CDR2 FQNEAQ. CDR3 sequence (DNA): TGTGCCAGCAGCTTAGGGGCTAGCGGGGGGGCAGATGAGCAGTTCTTC. This translates into CASSLGASGGADEQFF. Variable domain in full (rest from reference TRBV7-8 and TRBJ2-1): GAGVSQSPRYKVAKRGQDVALRCDPISGHVSLFWYQQALGQGPEFLTYFQNEAQLDKSGLPSDRFFAERPEGSVSTLKIQRTQQEDSAVYLCASSLGASGGADEQFFGPGTRLTVL.

This clonotype has ten or more counts. The chain couples TRBV28 to TRBJ1-5; D unclear. The germline CDR1 and CDR2 sequences are MDHEN and SYDVKM. Trimming stripped 1 base from V and 1 base from J, with 5 bases between. The CDR3 extends over 14 amino acids. CDR3 residues: CASSLLGSNQPQHF. The DNA of the CDR3 is TGTGCCAGCAGTTTATTAGGGAGCAATCAGCCCCAGCATTTT.

In its sample, this clonotype was seen a few times. The chain couples TRBV12-3 or TRBV12-4 to TRBJ2-7; 10 bases are shared with TRBD1. This CDR3 contains 16 residues. Trimming cost V 6 bases and J 3 bases; bases outside gene matches: 11. DNA for the CDR3: TGTGCCAGCAGCCTAGGACAGGGGGGGAACAGCTACGAGCAGTACTTC. Translating gives CASSLGQGGNSYEQYF.

The sample holds many counts of this clonotype. CDR3 nucleotides: TGTGCCAGCACCGATCCTGCGGGACTTGAAGGAAACACCATATATTTT. The encoded protein is CASTDPAGLEGNTIYF. The chain recombines TRBV6-2 or TRBV6-3 with TRBJ1-3; possible D gene TRBD1, 5 bases. Trimming removed 7 bases at V and 4 bases at J, with 20 bases between. This CDR3 has 16 residues. Looked up from germline, CDR1 is MNHEY and CDR2 is SVGEGT.

Ten or more counts support this clonotype. The V and J genes are TRBV5-8 and TRBJ2-7; D is possibly TRBD1 or TRBD2 (5 bases each). This CDR3 comprises 16 residues. V lost 4 bases and J 3 bases, leaving 20 bases between the germline ends. CDR1 SGHTS and CDR2 YDEGEE come from the germline V gene. In DNA, the CDR3 is TGTGCCAGCAGCCCGGGTCGACAGTCGGGATTCTACGAGCAGTACTTC. Amino acids: CASSPGRQSGFYEQYF. The whole variable domain, filled in from reference TRBV5-8 and TRBJ2-7, reads EAGVTQSPTHLIKTRGQQATLRCSPISGHTSVYWYQQALGLGLQFLLWYDEGEERNRGNFPPRFSGRQFPNYSSELNVNALELEDSALYLCASSPGRQSGFYEQYFGPGTRLTVT.

The gene calls are TRBV7-3 and TRBJ2-1; 9 nucleotides align to TRBD2. The CDR3 loop spans 15 amino acids. CDR1 and CDR2 from the germline V gene are SGHTA and FQGTGA. With 5 bases clipped from V and 4 bases from J, the junction kept 6 bases outside the gene matches. The chain's CDR3 is CASSHGLARYNEQFF. Written as DNA, the CDR3 is TGTGCCAGCAGCCACGGACTAGCGAGGTACAATGAGCAGTTCTTC.

Points on this clonotype: A read error may be the cause here, since a much bigger clone is one base away. CDR3 sequence: CASSWSARDNEQFF. The DNA of the CDR3 is TGTGCCAGCAGTTGGTCGGCCAGGGACAATGAGCAGTTCTTC. The chain recombines TRBV27 with TRBJ2-1; tentatively, D is TRBD1 (5 bases). Germline CDR1 is MNHEY and CDR2 is SMNVEV (reference sequence). Trimming pared 4 bases from V and 5 bases from J, leaving 12 bases between. This CDR3 is 14 amino acids long.

This clonotype has a count of ten or more. V and J are TRBV6-5 and TRBJ1-4; D remains unclear. The CDR3 runs 14 residues. With 8 bases removed from V and 4 bases from J, the gap between germline ends came to 14 bases. The germline CDR1 and CDR2 sequences are MNHEY and SVGAGI. As DNA, the CDR3 is TGTGCCAGCGGTTTGGGTTGGGGTAATGAAAAACTGTTTTTT. Translation: CASGLGWGNEKLFF.

There are many counts of this clonotype. The chain has TRBV14 and TRBJ2-1; 7 nucleotides align to TRBD1. The trim removed 2 bases at V and 0 bases at J, leaving 7 bases unmatched. The germline V gene encodes CDR1 SGHDN and CDR2 FVKESK. The CDR3 sequence is 17 residues long. The CDR3 sequence: CASSQRIRGSSYNEQFF. The CDR3 bases are TGTGCCAGCAGCCAAAGGATCAGGGGGAGCTCCTACAATGAGCAGTTCTTC.

This clonotype was detected ten times or more. The chain couples TRBV27 to TRBJ2-7, with no clear D. The CDR3 consists of 13 residues. The V end was cut by 6 bases, the J end by 3 bases, with 12 bases between. The germline gives CDR1 MNHEY, CDR2 SMNVEV (reference sequence). DNA for the CDR3: TGTGCCAGCAGCCCTGGGGTCTTCTACGAGCAGTACTTC. Translating it yields CASSPGVFYEQYF.

The CDR3 nucleotides read TGCGCCAGCAGCCAAGGAAACGGGGTCCAAGAGACCCAGTACTTC. Translation: CASSQGNGVQETQYF. The V call is TRBV4-1, the J call TRBJ2-5; TRBD2 might be the D (5 bases). The CDR3 runs to 15 residues. The V gene lost 1 base and the J gene lost 1 base, with 10 bases spanning the gap. CDR1 and CDR2 (germline): MGHRA, YSYEKL.

A remark on this clonotype: Just one base apart from a much larger clone, this may be a read error. This chain joins TRBV5-1 and TRBJ2-7; D might be TRBD1 (5 bases). In germline, CDR1 is SGHRS, CDR2 YFSETQ. The CDR3 runs to 14 residues. The CDR3 DNA follows: TGCGCCAGCAGCTTGGAGGGGAACCCCTACGAGCGGTACTTC. Its translation is CASSLEGNPYERYF.

To note about this clonotype: This may arise from a read error, as a much more abundant clone is one base away. The rearrangement uses TRBV6-2 or TRBV6-3 and TRBJ1-1, with D possibly TRBD1 on 5 matching bases. The V end lost 7 bases, the J end lost 6 bases, and 18 bases lay between the germline ends. Germline V gene lookup returns CDR1 MNHEY and CDR2 SVGEGT. The CDR3 runs 14 residues. The CDR3 protein is CASTKIDSSAEAFF. CDR3 sequence (DNA): TGTGCCAGCACTAAAATCGACAGTTCAGCTGAAGCTTTCTTT.

Concerning this clonotype itself: A much larger clone sits a single nucleotide away, making a read error possible. This rearrangement joins TRBV7-2 to TRBJ1-4; D remains unclear. The CDR3 extends over 13 amino acids. Germline values: CDR1 SGHTA, CDR2 FQGNSA. CDR3 nucleotides: TGTGTCAGCAGCCATTCTCTCGACGAAAAACTGTTTTTT. This gives the protein CVSSHSLDEKLFF.

This clonotype was seen a handful of times. This sequence joins TRBV12-3 or TRBV12-4 and TRBJ1-5; D possibly corresponds to TRBD1 (5 bases). Trimming left V 0 bases short and J 5 bases short, with 8 bases between. CDR3 length: 14 residues. The CDR3 DNA sequence: TGTGCCAGCAGTTTAGCTAGGGGTGATCAGCCCCAGCATTTT. Protein: CASSLARGDQPQHF.

This clonotype has more than one count but fewer than ten. The gene calls are TRBV6-1 and TRBJ1-2; D remains unclear. The V and J ends lost 4 bases and 6 bases respectively, with 21 bases between them. The CDR3 covers 16 residues. CDR1 and CDR2 (germline): MNHNS, SASEGT. CDR3 protein: CASSAINTGDRNGYTF. CDR3 nucleotide sequence: TGTGCCAGCAGTGCAATCAACACCGGGGATCGAAATGGCTACACCTTC.

This clonotype has a handful of counts. The chain joins TRBV29-1 to TRBJ2-7, with 8 nucleotides matching TRBD1. Germline V gene data show CDR1 as SQVTM and CDR2 as ANQGSEA. Trimming took 0 bases from V and 4 from J; bases not matched to a gene: 11. The length of the CDR3 is 16 residues. This CDR3 reads CSVEEHTGQGSYEQYF. The DNA for the CDR3 is TGCAGCGTTGAAGAACATACAGGACAGGGTTCGTACGAGCAGTACTTC.

The chain combines TRBV5-6 with TRBJ2-1; no reliable D call. This CDR3 region has 14 residues. Deletions cut 4 bases from V and 3 bases from J, with 11 bases between. CDR1 is SGHDT, CDR2 YYEEEE, per germline. Here the CDR3 DNA reads TGTGCCAGCAGCCCAACGTCTTTCTACAATGAGCAGTTCTTC. It translates to CASSPTSFYNEQFF.